Listed below are T cell receptor beta chains from one sample, sequenced in a study of T cells in Graves' hyperthyroidism and ophthalmopathy. From the multiplex PCR reads, TCRdb called clonotypes with MiXCR, one entry per CDR3 protein. The sample lists around 500,000 distinct CDR3 sequences; over 13% were seen once. The sequenced material came from blood. The source is a woman aged 18-30 years with Graves' hyperthyroidism. Each CDR3 is given with its conserved first and last residue. The D gene is left open where the match is weak. Clone size is given for some rows only: seen once, a few or many times, or a class if the clone is expanded.

v_gene,d_gene,j_gene,abundance,CDR3aa,CDR3nt
TRBV2,NA,TRBJ2-7,few,CASTPLGDSSSYEQYF,TGTGCCAGCACCCCGTTAGGGGACTCGAGCTCCTACGAGCAGTACTTC
TRBV3-1,TRBD2,TRBJ2-3,many,CASSPPLAGGRGDTQYF,TGTGCCAGCAGCCCACCCCTAGCGGGAGGGCGAGGGGATACGCAGTATTTT
TRBV7-2,TRBD1,TRBJ2-7,NA,CASKGDREKYEQYF,TGTGCCAGCAAAGGGGACAGGGAGAAATACGAGCAGTACTTC
TRBV6-1,NA,TRBJ1-4,many,CASSPGEKLFF,TGTGCCAGCAGTCCGGGTGAAAAACTGTTTTTT
TRBV30,TRBD1,TRBJ2-7,NA,CAWSGDRGLYEQYF,TGTGCCTGGAGTGGGGACAGGGGACTTTACGAGCAGTACTTC
TRBV3-1,NA,TRBJ2-7,many,CASSQEEAAYNEQYF,TGTGCCAGCAGCCAAGAGGAAGCGGCCTACAACGAGCAGTACTTC
TRBV7-8,NA,TRBJ1-5,few,CASSSGRDSNQPQHF,TGTGCCAGCAGCTCCGGACGGGATAGCAATCAGCCCCAGCATTTT
TRBV19,NA,TRBJ1-2,NA,CASGQQGDSYGYTF,TGTGCCAGTGGACAACAGGGCGATAGCTATGGCTACACCTTC
TRBV24-1,TRBD2,TRBJ2-4,NA,CATSDPWGGSVQYF,TGTGCCACCAGTGATCCGTGGGGAGGGAGTGTTCAGTACTTC
TRBV20-1,TRBD1,TRBJ1-2,few,CSARQQGTNYGYTF,TGCAGTGCTAGACAACAGGGGACTAACTATGGCTACACCTTC
TRBV18,NA,TRBJ2-3,many,CASSGIQADTQYF,TGTGCCAGCTCCGGGATCCAGGCAGATACGCAGTATTTT
TRBV19,NA,TRBJ2-3,NA,CASSIWGGYTDTQYF,TGTGCCAGTAGTATTTGGGGCGGATACACAGATACGCAGTATTTT
TRBV11-2,NA,TRBJ1-4,many,CASSLVAQTTNEKLFF,TGTGCCAGCAGCTTAGTAGCACAAACAACTAATGAAAAACTGTTTTTT
TRBV24-1,TRBD2,TRBJ2-1,many,CATSDVVGGSPGNEQFF,TGTGCCACCAGTGACGTCGTGGGCGGGAGCCCTGGAAATGAGCAGTTCTTC
TRBV27,NA,TRBJ2-7,many,CASSFGGAVYEQYF,TGTGCCAGCAGTTTCGGCGGGGCCGTCTACGAGCAGTACTTC